Below, one T cell receptor beta chain is given with its context. This clonotype was counted a few times. Its specific antigen is unknown. No base quality information exists; no much larger clone differs at one position. From V the trimming removes 5 bases and from J it removes 6 bases, while the gene matches leave 6 bases of the junction unaccounted for. CDR1 and CDR2 (SGHAT, FQNNGV) derive from the germline V gene. Including the terminal cysteine and phenylalanine, the CDR3 comprises 15 residues. Only the CDR3 DNA is retained, 45 bases long and in frame from the first base. The data were taken from a study of regulatory T cells in long-lasting Graves disease (TCRdb year 2021). In terms of the full investigation: Persistent Graves' disease meant more than 5 years of antithyroid drug treatment with TSH receptor autoantibodies that stayed positive. A total of some 35 samples underwent TCR sequencing, from roughly 13 patients with persistent Graves' disease and some 20 patients with newly diagnosed Graves' disease. The study was registered as a clinical trial and conducted in China. This study used TCR sequencing and RNA sequencing of peripheral blood to compare persistent Graves' disease patients against newly diagnosed Graves' disease patients. On average, persistent Graves' disease patients in the clinical cohort had been on antithyroid drugs for around 9.5 years. The investigation overall reported the following: Persistent Graves' disease patients showed lower TCR Shannon entropy and fewer highly expanded clones than newly diagnosed patients, suggesting clonal expansion. Only the TCR beta chain was sequenced and analyzed. Persistent patients shared more public clonotypes among themselves (around 3,000) than newly diagnosed patients did (about 970). The small sample size was acknowledged by the authors as a limitation that may reduce accuracy. Persistent disease showed preferential use of TRBV28, TRBJ1-2 and TRBJ2-5, whereas newly diagnosed disease favored TRBV20-1 and TRBJ2-1. Because the primary lesion, thyroid tissue, could not be accessed, the study looked at peripheral blood alone.

In light of the paper, this sample's time point label describes: persistent/refractory GD, antithyroid drugs over 5 years with positive TRAb. For both TCR sequencing and RNA sequencing, RNA was extracted from PBMCs using TRIzol. The diagnosis of Graves' disease was made according to American Thyroid Association guidelines. Patients were recruited from an endocrinology department in Xi'an, China. Each patient gave approximately 9.7 milliliters of peripheral blood, collected in an EDTA anticoagulant tube. PBMCs were isolated by Ficoll Paque Plus density gradient separation without further T cell sorting. An Agilent 2100 Bioanalyzer and agarose gel were used to check RNA quality, while a NanoDrop 2000 measured RNA concentration. The library relied on multiplex PCR. Sequencing was carried out with an Illumina HiSeq 4000. To build TCR beta libraries, CDR3 regions were amplified by Arm-PCR using iRepertoire HTBI primers. Before sequencing, the PCR products went through gel purification. The study's processing was this. Across samples, 60 to 80 TRBV and 13 to 15 TRBJ segments were identified and used for gene usage analysis of CDR3 amino acid clonotypes. Filtered high-quality paired reads were merged into contigs using COPE and FqMerger. BLAST was used to align contigs to IMGT TRBV, TRBD and TRBJ reference genes, with CDR3 defined following IMGT. Any clonotype with a frequency above 0.1% was counted as a highly expanded clone. Shannon entropy was used to measure repertoire diversity, and the Gini coefficient was used to measure V-J evenness. A clonotype was considered public if more than one individual shared it. TCRdb ran its own pipeline on the public reads, namely fastp trimming at Q25 and MiXCR clone calling, and kept in-frame beta chains. Rows matching on CDR3 protein sequence are summarized as one entry with the most common DNA and genes. It is TCRdb's table, rather than the study itself, that gives the V and J calls and clone size. The sample contains 650,000 to 700,000 distinct CDR3 sequences, approximately 29% of them found a single time. The top ten constitute about 42% of the sample.

Recombination joined TRBV11-2 with TRBJ2-7; TRBD2 aligns with 14 central bases. The clonotype originates from a female donor with Graves disease. The starting material was peripheral blood mononuclear cells (PBMCs), obtained when the disease was refractory, from a patient treated with antithyroid drugs. The bases are TGTGCCAGCAGCCGGGGACTAGCGGGAGCACTCGAGCAGTACTTC. Protein translation: CASSRGLAGALEQYF.